A selection of T cell receptor beta chains follows, all from one sample in a study of CD8 T cells in ankylosing spondylitis. Each CDR3 protein is one row after TCRdb ran MiXCR on the 5' RACE reads. The table lists about 200,000 distinct CDR3 sequences, roughly 25% of them singletons. The source material was blood, either unsorted or a sorted T cell fraction (not recorded which). These receptors were collected from a male donor with ankylosing spondylitis or in good health (not recorded which). CDR3s include the opening cysteine and the closing phenylalanine or tryptophan. D genes are given only for firm matches. The listing skips clone size in some rows; elsewhere it reads once, few, many or a size class.

d_call: -
j_call: TRBJ2-3
clone_size: few
v_call: TRBV18
cdr3_nt: TGTGCCAGCTCACCAAGGACAGGGACTATCGCGTTGAGCACAGATACGCAGTATTTT
cdr3_aa: CASSPRTGTIALSTDTQYF

d_call: -
j_call: TRBJ2-3
clone_size: many
v_call: TRBV7-3
cdr3_nt: TGTGCCAGCAGCTTAGGTGCGCCCCTGGATACGCAGTATTTT
cdr3_aa: CASSLGAPLDTQYF

d_call: -
j_call: TRBJ1-6
clone_size: many
v_call: TRBV12-3/TRBV12-4
cdr3_nt: TGTGCCAGCAGTTCGCGGACAGCTGATTCACCCCTCCACTTT
cdr3_aa: CASSSRTADSPLHF

d_call: TRBD1
j_call: TRBJ2-7
clone_size: many
v_call: TRBV3-1
cdr3_nt: TGTGCCAGCAGTAACAGGGGGAACGAGCAGTACTTC
cdr3_aa: CASSNRGNEQYF

d_call: -
j_call: TRBJ2-7
clone_size: many
v_call: TRBV5-6
cdr3_nt: TGTGCCAGCCACCGGGACAAGAGGTCCTACGAGCAGTACTTC
cdr3_aa: CASHRDKRSYEQYF

d_call: TRBD1
j_call: TRBJ2-4
clone_size: -
v_call: TRBV20-1
cdr3_nt: TGCAGTGCAGACCCACAGGGGAGTTTGGCCAAAAACATTCAGTACTTC
cdr3_aa: CSADPQGSLAKNIQYF

d_call: -
j_call: TRBJ2-3
clone_size: few
v_call: TRBV12-3/TRBV12-4
cdr3_nt: TGTGCCAGCAGTTTATCGGGGCAAATGGATACGCAGTATTTT
cdr3_aa: CASSLSGQMDTQYF

d_call: -
j_call: TRBJ2-2
clone_size: many
v_call: TRBV12-3/TRBV12-4
cdr3_nt: TGTGCCAGCAGTGAGGGCCTACGGACCGGGGAGCTGTTTTTT
cdr3_aa: CASSEGLRTGELFF

d_call: TRBD2
j_call: TRBJ2-1
clone_size: -
v_call: TRBV10-3
cdr3_nt: TGTGCCATCGAGGGGACGGGAGGGCCGGACAATGAGCAGTTCTTC
cdr3_aa: CAIEGTGGPDNEQFF

d_call: TRBD2
j_call: TRBJ2-1
clone_size: many
v_call: TRBV7-2
cdr3_nt: TGTGCCAGCAGCAGACTAGCGTCCTCCTACAATGAGCAGTTCTTC
cdr3_aa: CASSRLASSYNEQFF

d_call: -
j_call: TRBJ1-2
clone_size: -
v_call: TRBV20-1
cdr3_nt: TGCAGTGCCGGGGCCTGCAAGGGGGACCATGGCTACACCTTC
cdr3_aa: CSAGACKGDHGYTF

d_call: TRBD2
j_call: TRBJ2-5
clone_size: many
v_call: TRBV20-1
cdr3_nt: TGCAGTGCTCCCCCGGGACTAGGGTGGCAAGAGACCCAGTACTTC
cdr3_aa: CSAPPGLGWQETQYF

d_call: -
j_call: TRBJ1-3
clone_size: many
v_call: TRBV5-6
cdr3_nt: TGTGCCAGCAGCTTTAGACAGGAGCTTTCTGGAAACACCATATATTTT
cdr3_aa: CASSFRQELSGNTIYF

d_call: -
j_call: TRBJ2-5
clone_size: many
v_call: TRBV20-1
cdr3_nt: TGCAGTGCTAGAGAGAACTTCCAAGAGACCCAGTACTTC
cdr3_aa: CSARENFQETQYF

d_call: -
j_call: TRBJ1-6
clone_size: many
v_call: TRBV20-1
cdr3_nt: TGCAGTGCTAGAGACCCTCTAGGGCGGGGAAAGGACCGGGTAGGCTCCTATAATTCACCCCTCCACTTT
cdr3_aa: CSARDPLGRGKDRVGSYNSPLHF

d_call: -
j_call: TRBJ2-7
clone_size: few
v_call: TRBV5-1
cdr3_nt: TGCGCCAGCAGCTGGACCGGGGCGGCGGGGGAGCAGTACTTC
cdr3_aa: CASSWTGAAGEQYF

d_call: -
j_call: TRBJ2-1
clone_size: once
v_call: TRBV7-6
cdr3_nt: TGTGCCAGCAGCTTAGGTGTCAGTGAGCAGTTCTTC
cdr3_aa: CASSLGVSEQFF

d_call: -
j_call: TRBJ2-3
clone_size: few
v_call: TRBV7-9
cdr3_nt: TGTGCCAGCAGAGGGGGACTTTCACCAGATACGCAGTATTTT
cdr3_aa: CASRGGLSPDTQYF

d_call: -
j_call: TRBJ1-1
clone_size: few
v_call: TRBV18
cdr3_nt: TGTGCCAGCTCCCTGGTTGGGGGACTTGGTGCTGAAGCTTTCTTT
cdr3_aa: CASSLVGGLGAEAFF

d_call: -
j_call: TRBJ2-7
clone_size: -
v_call: TRBV7-2
cdr3_nt: TGTGCCAGCAGCTTAGCGGGAGCTTCCCACGAGCAGTACTTC
cdr3_aa: CASSLAGASHEQYF

d_call: -
j_call: TRBJ2-6
clone_size: many
v_call: TRBV5-5
cdr3_nt: TGTGCCAGCAGCTTGGTTAGCCCCGGGGCCAACGTCCTGACTTTC
cdr3_aa: CASSLVSPGANVLTF

d_call: TRBD2
j_call: TRBJ2-7
clone_size: many
v_call: TRBV7-8
cdr3_nt: TGTGCCAGCAGCTTCCGGACTAGCGGGACTTACGAGCAGTACTTC
cdr3_aa: CASSFRTSGTYEQYF

d_call: TRBD1
j_call: TRBJ1-2
clone_size: many
v_call: TRBV6-5
cdr3_nt: TGTGCCAGCAGTTACGACGGACAGGGGGGGGACTATGGCTACACCTTC
cdr3_aa: CASSYDGQGGDYGYTF

d_call: -
j_call: TRBJ2-1
clone_size: -
v_call: TRBV20-1
cdr3_nt: TGCAGTGCCCCCCTCGGCCCTCGCCCGTACAATGAGCAGTTCTTC
cdr3_aa: CSAPLGPRPYNEQFF

d_call: -
j_call: TRBJ2-2
clone_size: few
v_call: TRBV6-2/TRBV6-3
cdr3_nt: TGTGCCAGCATCGGCGGGATGAACACCGGGGAGCTGTTTTTT
cdr3_aa: CASIGGMNTGELFF

d_call: -
j_call: TRBJ1-1
clone_size: few
v_call: TRBV10-2
cdr3_nt: TGCGCCAGCAGGGGGACGGGGCCAGACCCTGAAGCTTTCTTT
cdr3_aa: CASRGTGPDPEAFF

d_call: -
j_call: TRBJ2-3
clone_size: many
v_call: TRBV15
cdr3_nt: TGTGCCACCAGCAGAGAGGAGGGGGTCACAACAGATACGCAGTATTTT
cdr3_aa: CATSREEGVTTDTQYF

d_call: TRBD2
j_call: TRBJ2-1
clone_size: -
v_call: TRBV20-1
cdr3_nt: TGCAGTGCTATGGCTAGCGGGAGTCGTGATGAGCAGTTCTTC
cdr3_aa: CSAMASGSRDEQFF

d_call: -
j_call: TRBJ1-3
clone_size: -
v_call: TRBV12-3/TRBV12-4
cdr3_nt: TGTGCCAGCAGCGCCAGGGCCGGCTCTGGAAACACCATATATTTT
cdr3_aa: CASSARAGSGNTIYF

d_call: -
j_call: TRBJ2-1
clone_size: -
v_call: TRBV7-2
cdr3_nt: TGTGCCAGCAGCTTAGCTCTTGCGGGATCCTACAATGAGCAGTTCTTC
cdr3_aa: CASSLALAGSYNEQFF

d_call: -
j_call: TRBJ2-2
clone_size: few
v_call: TRBV4-3
cdr3_nt: TGCGCCAGCAGCCCGTCAGAGGGGGGGTACACCGGGGAGCTGTTTTTT
cdr3_aa: CASSPSEGGYTGELFF

d_call: -
j_call: TRBJ2-3
clone_size: many
v_call: TRBV5-1
cdr3_nt: TGCGCCAGCAGCTTTAGGACTACCACAGATACGCAGTATTTT
cdr3_aa: CASSFRTTTDTQYF

d_call: -
j_call: TRBJ2-1
clone_size: -
v_call: TRBV6-1
cdr3_nt: TGTGCCAGCAGCCGGAGCTGGGGAGACAATGAGCAGTTCTTC
cdr3_aa: CASSRSWGDNEQFF

d_call: -
j_call: TRBJ1-4
clone_size: many
v_call: TRBV7-3
cdr3_nt: TGTGCCAGCAGTACGGGGTTAGGAGAAAAACTGTTTTTT
cdr3_aa: CASSTGLGEKLFF

d_call: -
j_call: TRBJ1-1
clone_size: many
v_call: TRBV29-1
cdr3_nt: TGCAGCGTAGGGGCAGGGAACACTGAAGCTTTCTTT
cdr3_aa: CSVGAGNTEAFF

d_call: -
j_call: TRBJ2-1
clone_size: many
v_call: TRBV9
cdr3_nt: TGTGCCAGCAGCGTAGGAATCAGCTCCTACAATGAGCAGTTCTTC
cdr3_aa: CASSVGISSYNEQFF

d_call: -
j_call: TRBJ2-3
clone_size: many
v_call: TRBV9
cdr3_nt: TGTGCCAGCAGCGTCACGAGGGTAGATACGCAGTATTTT
cdr3_aa: CASSVTRVDTQYF

d_call: TRBD2
j_call: TRBJ2-1
clone_size: many
v_call: TRBV20-1
cdr3_nt: TGCAGTGCTAGAGACGCTAGCGGGAGACCCCAGCAGTTCTTC
cdr3_aa: CSARDASGRPQQFF

d_call: TRBD2
j_call: TRBJ2-1
clone_size: many
v_call: TRBV20-1
cdr3_nt: TGCAGTGCTTTGAGCGGGAGTCCCACCTACAATGAGCAGTTCTTC
cdr3_aa: CSALSGSPTYNEQFF

d_call: TRBD1
j_call: TRBJ2-3
clone_size: once
v_call: TRBV29-1
cdr3_nt: TGCTCAACTAGGACAGGCCTCACAGATACGCAGTATTTT
cdr3_aa: CSTRTGLTDTQYF

d_call: -
j_call: TRBJ2-5
clone_size: many
v_call: TRBV20-1
cdr3_nt: TGCAGTGCTCTGAAGACCGGGACTTCCTTTGAGACCCAGTACTTC
cdr3_aa: CSALKTGTSFETQYF

d_call: -
j_call: TRBJ2-4
clone_size: few
v_call: TRBV20-1
cdr3_nt: TGCAGTGCTAGGGCATCCACGGTCAAAAACATTCAGTACTTC
cdr3_aa: CSARASTVKNIQYF